The next 9 T cell receptor beta chains were all read from a single sample in a study of beta chain features in type 1 diabetes. Whole-study findings and limits: A moderate, significant TCRB CDR3 shortening appeared in type 1 diabetes across four CD4+ subsets.

The whole isolated RNA underwent reverse transcription, so sequencing captured expressed TCRB transcripts. The protocol was immunoSEQ multiplex PCR, while the TCRdb copy is restricted to in-frame clones and leaves out a portion. This sample has about 660,000 clones, with more than 12% found just once. The antigens for these receptors are not known. The sequenced sample consisted of naive CD4+ T cells from blood. These receptor sequences come from a man between 18 and 29 years old with type 1 diabetes.

This clone was detected only a few times. J is TRBJ1-4 and V is TRBV5-1; D may be TRBD1 (6 bases). The CDR3 length is 14 residues. V dropped 4 bases and J dropped 3 bases, with 10 bases sitting between them. Germline CDR1 SGHRS, CDR2 YFSETQ. In DNA, the CDR3 is TGCGCCAGCAGCGGTGGACAGCCTAATGAAAAACTGTTTTTT. Its protein product is CASSGGQPNEKLFF.

This clone was observed a handful of times. The CDR3 loop is CASSFGAGGPHEQFF. In nucleotides, the CDR3 is TGTGCCAGCAGCTTCGGGGCGGGGGGGCCCCATGAGCAGTTCTTC. This rearrangement joins TRBV7-2 to TRBJ2-1, with TRBD2 matching 9 bases. This CDR3 is built from 15 residues. V lost 3 bases, J lost 8 bases, and 8 bases stayed unmatched. CDR1 is SGHTA, CDR2 FQGNSA, per germline.

This sequence joins TRBV6-1 and TRBJ2-7, with 12 bases fitting TRBD2. This CDR3 spans 15 amino acids. Trimming at V came to 2 bases and at J to 4 bases, leaving 3 bases not matched to a gene. Per germline, CDR1 MNHNS and CDR2 SASEGT. The CDR3 loop is CASSERTSGTYEQYF. The CDR3, as DNA: TGTGCCAGCAGTGAACGGACTAGCGGGACTTACGAGCAGTACTTC.

The chain combines TRBV5-1 with TRBJ2-3; no clear D. Germline V lookup: CDR1 SGHRS, CDR2 YFSETQ. CDR3 length: 13 amino acids. Trimming removed 2 bases from V and 2 bases from J, with 6 bases in between. CDR3 DNA sequence: TGCGCCAGCAGCTTCCCCTCCACAGATACGCAGTATTTT. Translated, it gives CASSFPSTDTQYF.

This clone was counted between two and nine times. The chain uses TRBV4-2 and TRBJ2-2; 7 nucleotides align to TRBD2. Unmatched junction bases numbered 9, after V lost 0 bases and J lost 5 bases. The CDR3 is 17 residues long. Germline V gene sequence: CDR1 LGHNA, CDR2 YNFKEQ. CDR3 coding DNA: TGTGCCAGCAGCCAAGATCGCGGTCTAGCGGTGACCGGGGAGCTGTTTTTT. Encoded protein: CASSQDRGLAVTGELFF.

In this sample, this clone turned up a few times. The CDR3 loop reads CAWYTEGTGYEQYF. CDR3 DNA sequence: TGTGCCTGGTACACCGAGGGTACCGGCTACGAGCAGTACTTC. V and J are TRBV30 and TRBJ2-5; D possibly corresponds to TRBD2 (5 bases). Gene TRBJ2-7 matches the end of the DNA better, so the J call may be wrong. From germline, CDR1 is GTSNPN and CDR2 SVGIG (reference sequence). There are 14 residues in the CDR3.

V is TRBV4-1 and J is TRBJ2-7; D tentatively reads TRBD1 or TRBD2 (5 bases each). V lost 11 bases to trimming and J lost 0 bases, with 17 bases between them. The CDR3 consists of 14 residues. The germline V gene encodes CDR1 MGHRA and CDR2 YSYEKL. DNA for the CDR3: TGCGCCCACGGGGCGGGCGCGTCCTCCTACGAGCAGTACTTC. Its protein product is CAHGAGASSYEQYF.

The chain carries TRBV6-6 and TRBJ2-2, with 8 positions matching TRBD1. After removal of 8 bases from V and 4 bases from J, the junction contained 6 bases not matched to a gene. The CDR3 is made up of 14 amino acids. Germline CDR1 and CDR2: MNHNY and SVGAGI (reference sequence). CDR3 region: CASADRGGTGELFF. For the CDR3, the DNA is TGTGCCAGCGCTGACAGGGGCGGCACCGGGGAGCTGTTTTTT.

There are a few counts of this clone. The chain has TRBV4-3 and TRBJ2-7; D may be TRBD1 (7 bases). Germline V gene lookup returns CDR1 LGHNA and CDR2 YSLEER. The CDR3 loop spans 15 amino acids. V was shortened by 4 bases and J by 0 bases, with 13 bases between the two germline ends. CDR3 sequence (DNA): TGCGCCAGCAGCCTCCCAGGGGGGTTCTCCTACGAGCAGTACTTC. It is translated as CASSLPGGFSYEQYF.